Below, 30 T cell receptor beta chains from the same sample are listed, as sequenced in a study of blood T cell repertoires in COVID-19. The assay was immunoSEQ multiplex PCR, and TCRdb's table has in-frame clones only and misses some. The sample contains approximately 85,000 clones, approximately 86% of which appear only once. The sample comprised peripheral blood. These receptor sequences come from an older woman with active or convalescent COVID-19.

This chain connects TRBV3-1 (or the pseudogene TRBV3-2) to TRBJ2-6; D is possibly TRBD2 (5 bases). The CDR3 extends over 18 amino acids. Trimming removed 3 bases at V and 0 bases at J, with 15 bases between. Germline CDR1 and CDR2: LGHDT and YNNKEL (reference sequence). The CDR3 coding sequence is TGTGCCAGCAGCCAGTCTCCATCGGGGTTCTCTGGGGCCAACGTCCTGACTTTC. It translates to CASSQSPSGFSGANVLTF.

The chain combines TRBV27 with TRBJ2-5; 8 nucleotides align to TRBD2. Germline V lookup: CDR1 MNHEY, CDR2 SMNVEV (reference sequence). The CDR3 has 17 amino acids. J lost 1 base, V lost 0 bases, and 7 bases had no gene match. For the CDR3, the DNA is TGTGCCAGCAGTTTATCGATGGCGGGGGGTTTCCAAGAGACCCAGTACTTC. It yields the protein CASSLSMAGGFQETQYF.

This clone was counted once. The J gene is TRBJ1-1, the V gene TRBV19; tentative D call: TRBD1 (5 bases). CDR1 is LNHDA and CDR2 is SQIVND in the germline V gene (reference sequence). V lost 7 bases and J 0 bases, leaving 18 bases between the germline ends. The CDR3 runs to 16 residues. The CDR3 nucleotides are TGTGCCAGTACAGGGAGGAAGGACGCGGTGAACACTGAAGCTTTCTTT. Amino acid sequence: CASTGRKDAVNTEAFF.

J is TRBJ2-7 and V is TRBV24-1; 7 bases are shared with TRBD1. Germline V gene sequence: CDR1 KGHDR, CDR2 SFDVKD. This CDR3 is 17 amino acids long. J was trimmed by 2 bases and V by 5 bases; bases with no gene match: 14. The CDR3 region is CATSGPTRTGTTYEQYF. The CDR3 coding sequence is TGTGCCACCAGTGGCCCAACCCGGACAGGAACGACCTACGAGCAGTACTTC.

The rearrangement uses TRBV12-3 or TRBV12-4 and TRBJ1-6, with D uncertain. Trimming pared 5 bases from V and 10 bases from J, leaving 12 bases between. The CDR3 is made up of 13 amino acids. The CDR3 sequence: CASSGPGQSPLHF. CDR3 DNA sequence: TGTGCCAGCAGTGGCCCTGGCCAGTCACCCCTCCACTTT.

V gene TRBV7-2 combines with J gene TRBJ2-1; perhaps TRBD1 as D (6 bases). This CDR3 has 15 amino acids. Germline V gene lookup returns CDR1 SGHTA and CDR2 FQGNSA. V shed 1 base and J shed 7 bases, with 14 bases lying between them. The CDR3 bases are TGTGCCAGCAGCTTAGGCAGGGGCGTCAATAATGAGCAGTTCTTC. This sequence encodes CASSLGRGVNNEQFF.

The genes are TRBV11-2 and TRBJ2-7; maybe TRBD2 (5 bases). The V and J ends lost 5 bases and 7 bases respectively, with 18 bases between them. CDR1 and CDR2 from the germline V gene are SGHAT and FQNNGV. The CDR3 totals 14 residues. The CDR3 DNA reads TGTGCCAGCAGCCCCCCGCGCGGGTCGAGAGAGCAGTACTTC. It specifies CASSPPRGSREQYF.

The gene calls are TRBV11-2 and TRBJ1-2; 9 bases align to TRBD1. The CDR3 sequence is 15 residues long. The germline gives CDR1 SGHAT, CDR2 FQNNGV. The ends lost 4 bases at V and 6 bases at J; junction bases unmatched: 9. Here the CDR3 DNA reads TGTGCCAGCAGCTCTCTCCGAAGGACAGGGGATGGCTACACCTTC. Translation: CASSSLRRTGDGYTF.

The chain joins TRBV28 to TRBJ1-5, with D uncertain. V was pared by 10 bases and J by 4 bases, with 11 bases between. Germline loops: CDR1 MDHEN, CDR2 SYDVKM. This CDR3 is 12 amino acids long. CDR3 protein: CAIKQTNQPQHF. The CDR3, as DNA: TGTGCCATAAAACAGACAAATCAGCCCCAGCATTTT.

CDR3 coding DNA: TGTGCCAGTAGTATCGGCCAGGGGGCGCGGGGGGCCAACGTCCTGACTTTC. Translated, it gives CASSIGQGARGANVLTF. The chain combines TRBV19 with TRBJ2-6; TRBD1 matches at 8 bases. The CDR3 length is 17 residues. After removal of 3 bases from V and 4 bases from J, the junction contained 8 bases not matched to a gene. Germline CDR1 and CDR2: LNHDA and SQIVND (reference sequence).

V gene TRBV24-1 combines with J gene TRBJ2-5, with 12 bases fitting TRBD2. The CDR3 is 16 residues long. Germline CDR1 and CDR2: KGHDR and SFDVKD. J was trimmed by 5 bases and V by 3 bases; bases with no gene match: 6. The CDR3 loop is CATSDRTSGVGETQYF. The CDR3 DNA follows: TGTGCCACCAGTGATAGGACTAGCGGGGTCGGGGAGACCCAGTACTTC.

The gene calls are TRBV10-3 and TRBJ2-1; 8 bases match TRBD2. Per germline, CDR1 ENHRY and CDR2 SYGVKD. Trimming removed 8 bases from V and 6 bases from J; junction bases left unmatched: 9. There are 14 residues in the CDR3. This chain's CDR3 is CAIRAGGDPNEQFF. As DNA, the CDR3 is TGTGCCATCCGCGCCGGGGGGGATCCCAATGAGCAGTTCTTC.

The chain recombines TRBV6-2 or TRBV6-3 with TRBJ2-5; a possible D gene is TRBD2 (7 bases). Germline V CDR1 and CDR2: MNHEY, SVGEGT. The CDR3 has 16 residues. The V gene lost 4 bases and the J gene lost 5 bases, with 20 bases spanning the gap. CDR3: CASSSGGQRGGETQYF. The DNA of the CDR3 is TGTGCCAGCAGTTCCGGGGGCCAGCGGGGAGGGGAGACCCAGTACTTC.

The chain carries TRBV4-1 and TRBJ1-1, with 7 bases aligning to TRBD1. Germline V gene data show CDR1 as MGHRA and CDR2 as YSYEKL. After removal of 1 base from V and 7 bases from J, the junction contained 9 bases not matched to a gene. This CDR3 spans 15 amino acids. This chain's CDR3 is CASSQGGQLIGEAFF. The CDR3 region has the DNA TGCGCCAGCAGCCAAGGGGGACAGCTCATTGGTGAAGCTTTCTTT.

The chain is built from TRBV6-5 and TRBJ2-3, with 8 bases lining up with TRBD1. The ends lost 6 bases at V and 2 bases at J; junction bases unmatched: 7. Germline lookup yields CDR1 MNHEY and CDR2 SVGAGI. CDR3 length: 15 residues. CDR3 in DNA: TGTGCCAGCAGGAGGACAGGGTGGGACACAGATACGCAGTATTTT. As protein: CASRRTGWDTDTQYF.

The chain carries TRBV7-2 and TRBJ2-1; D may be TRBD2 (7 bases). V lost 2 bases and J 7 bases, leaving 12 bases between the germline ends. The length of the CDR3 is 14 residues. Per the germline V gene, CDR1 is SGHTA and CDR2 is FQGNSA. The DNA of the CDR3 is TGTGCCAGCAGCTTAAAACAGGGAGGGAATGAGCAGTTCTTC. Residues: CASSLKQGGNEQFF.

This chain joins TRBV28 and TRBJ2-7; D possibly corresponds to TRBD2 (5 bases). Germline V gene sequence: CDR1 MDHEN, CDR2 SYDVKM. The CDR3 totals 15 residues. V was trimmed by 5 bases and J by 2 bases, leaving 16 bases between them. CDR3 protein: CASSHRRGSPYEQYF. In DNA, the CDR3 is TGTGCCAGCAGTCATAGACGGGGTTCCCCCTACGAGCAGTACTTC.

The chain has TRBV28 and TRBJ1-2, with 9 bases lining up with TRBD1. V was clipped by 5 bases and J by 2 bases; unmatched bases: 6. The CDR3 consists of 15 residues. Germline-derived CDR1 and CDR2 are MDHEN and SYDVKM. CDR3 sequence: CASSSFGQGNYGYTF. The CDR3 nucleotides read TGTGCCAGCAGTAGCTTTGGACAGGGGAACTATGGCTACACCTTC.

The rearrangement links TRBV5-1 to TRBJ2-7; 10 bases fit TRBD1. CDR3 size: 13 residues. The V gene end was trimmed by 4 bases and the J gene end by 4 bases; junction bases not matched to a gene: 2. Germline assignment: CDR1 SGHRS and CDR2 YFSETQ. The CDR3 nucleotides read TGCGCCAGCAGCGGGACAGGGGAGTACGAGCAGTACTTC. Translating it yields CASSGTGEYEQYF.

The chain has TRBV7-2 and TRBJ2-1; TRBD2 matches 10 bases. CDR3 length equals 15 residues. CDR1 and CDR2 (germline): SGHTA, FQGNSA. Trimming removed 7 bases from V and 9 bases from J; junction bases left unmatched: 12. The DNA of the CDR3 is TGTGCCAGCACTAGAGCAGCGGGGGGGCGGGGTGAGCAGTTCTTC. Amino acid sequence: CASTRAAGGRGEQFF.

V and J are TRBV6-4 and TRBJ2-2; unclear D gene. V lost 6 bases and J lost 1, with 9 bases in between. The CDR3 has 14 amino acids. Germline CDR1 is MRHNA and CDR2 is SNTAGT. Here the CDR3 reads CASSRNRNTGELFF. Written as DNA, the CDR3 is TGTGCCAGCAGCAGGAATCGGAACACCGGGGAGCTGTTTTTT.

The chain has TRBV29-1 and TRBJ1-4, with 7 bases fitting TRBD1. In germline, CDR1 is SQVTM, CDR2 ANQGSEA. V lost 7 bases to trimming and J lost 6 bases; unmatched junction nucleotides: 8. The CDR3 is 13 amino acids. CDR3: CSAQGGLDEKLFF. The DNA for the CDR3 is TGCAGCGCTCAAGGGGGCTTGGATGAAAAACTGTTTTTT.

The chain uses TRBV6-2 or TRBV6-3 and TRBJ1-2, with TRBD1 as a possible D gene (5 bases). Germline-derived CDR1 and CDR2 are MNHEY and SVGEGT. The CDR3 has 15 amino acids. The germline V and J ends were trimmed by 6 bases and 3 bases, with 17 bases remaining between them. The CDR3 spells CASSLPGKSYYGYTF. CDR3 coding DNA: TGTGCCAGCAGCCTTCCAGGGAAATCCTACTATGGCTACACCTTC.

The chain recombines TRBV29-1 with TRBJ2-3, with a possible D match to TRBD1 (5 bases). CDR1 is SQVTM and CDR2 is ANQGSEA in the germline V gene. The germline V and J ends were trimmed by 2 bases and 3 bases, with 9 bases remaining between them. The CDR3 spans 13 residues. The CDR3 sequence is CSVEQGDTDTQYF. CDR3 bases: TGCAGCGTTGAACAGGGTGATACAGATACGCAGTATTTT.

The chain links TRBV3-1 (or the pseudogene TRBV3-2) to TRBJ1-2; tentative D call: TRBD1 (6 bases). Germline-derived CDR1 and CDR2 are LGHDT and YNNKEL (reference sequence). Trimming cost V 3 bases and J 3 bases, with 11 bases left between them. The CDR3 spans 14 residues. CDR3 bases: TGTGCCAGCAGCCAGGGGGCAATAGACTATGGCTACACCTTC. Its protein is CASSQGAIDYGYTF.

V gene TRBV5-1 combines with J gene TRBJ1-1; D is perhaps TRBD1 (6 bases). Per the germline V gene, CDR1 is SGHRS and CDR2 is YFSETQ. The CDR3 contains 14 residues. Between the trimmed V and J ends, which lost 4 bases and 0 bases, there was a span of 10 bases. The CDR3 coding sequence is TGCGCCAGCAGCGTTGGGGGCATGAACACTGAAGCTTTCTTT. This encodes CASSVGGMNTEAFF.

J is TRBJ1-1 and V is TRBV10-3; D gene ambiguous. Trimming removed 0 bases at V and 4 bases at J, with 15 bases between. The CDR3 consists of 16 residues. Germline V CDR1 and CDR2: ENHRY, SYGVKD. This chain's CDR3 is CAISESYLVAGTEAFF. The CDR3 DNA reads TGTGCCATCAGTGAGTCGTATCTGGTGGCGGGCACTGAAGCTTTCTTT.

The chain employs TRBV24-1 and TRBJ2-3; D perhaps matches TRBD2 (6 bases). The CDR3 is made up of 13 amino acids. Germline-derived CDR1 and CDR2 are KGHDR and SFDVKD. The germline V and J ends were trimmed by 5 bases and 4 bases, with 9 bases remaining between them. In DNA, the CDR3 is TGTGCCACCAGTGCCCCGGGGGCAGATACGCAGTATTTT. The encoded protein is CATSAPGADTQYF.

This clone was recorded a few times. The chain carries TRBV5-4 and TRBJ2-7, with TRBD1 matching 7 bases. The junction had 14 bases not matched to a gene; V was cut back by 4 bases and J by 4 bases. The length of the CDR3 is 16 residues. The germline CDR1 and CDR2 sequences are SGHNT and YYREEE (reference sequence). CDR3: CASSPGGDRAQYEQYF. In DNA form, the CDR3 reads TGTGCCAGCAGCCCGGGTGGAGACAGGGCGCAGTACGAGCAGTACTTC.

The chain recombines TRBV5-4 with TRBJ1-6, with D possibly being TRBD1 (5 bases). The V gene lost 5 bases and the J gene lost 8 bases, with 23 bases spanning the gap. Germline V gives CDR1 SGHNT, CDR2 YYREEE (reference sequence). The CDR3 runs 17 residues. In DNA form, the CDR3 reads TGTGCCAGCAGGCCTTCAGGTGGGATGTTAGGGGATTCACCCCTCCACTTT. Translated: CASRPSGGMLGDSPLHF.